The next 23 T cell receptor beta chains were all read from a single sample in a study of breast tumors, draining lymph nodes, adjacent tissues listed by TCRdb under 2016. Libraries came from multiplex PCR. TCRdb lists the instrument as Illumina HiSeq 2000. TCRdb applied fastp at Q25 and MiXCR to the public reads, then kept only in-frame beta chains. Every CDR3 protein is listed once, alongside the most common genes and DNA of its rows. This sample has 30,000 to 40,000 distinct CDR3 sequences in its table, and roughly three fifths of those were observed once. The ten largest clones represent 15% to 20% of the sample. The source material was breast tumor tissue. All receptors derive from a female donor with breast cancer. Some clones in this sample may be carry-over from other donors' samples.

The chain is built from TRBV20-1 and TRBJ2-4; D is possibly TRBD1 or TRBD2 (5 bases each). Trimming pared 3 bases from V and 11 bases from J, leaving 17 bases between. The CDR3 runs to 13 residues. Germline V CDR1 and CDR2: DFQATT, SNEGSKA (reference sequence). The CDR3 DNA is TGCAGTGCTAGGCTATATAGTGGGGACGTTCAGTACTTC. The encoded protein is CSARLYSGDVQYF.

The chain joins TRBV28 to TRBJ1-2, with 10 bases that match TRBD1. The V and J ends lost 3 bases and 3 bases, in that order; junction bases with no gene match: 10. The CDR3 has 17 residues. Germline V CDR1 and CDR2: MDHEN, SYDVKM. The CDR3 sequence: CASSFLGGQGKHYGYTF. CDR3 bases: TGTGCCAGCAGTTTTTTGGGGGGACAGGGGAAACACTATGGCTACACCTTC.

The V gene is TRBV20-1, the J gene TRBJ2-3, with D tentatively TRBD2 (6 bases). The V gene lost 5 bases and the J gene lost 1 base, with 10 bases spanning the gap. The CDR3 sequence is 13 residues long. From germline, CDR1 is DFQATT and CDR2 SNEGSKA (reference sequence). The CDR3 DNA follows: TGCAGTGCTTTCGGGGGAGGCACAGATACGCAGTATTTT. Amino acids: CSAFGGGTDTQYF.

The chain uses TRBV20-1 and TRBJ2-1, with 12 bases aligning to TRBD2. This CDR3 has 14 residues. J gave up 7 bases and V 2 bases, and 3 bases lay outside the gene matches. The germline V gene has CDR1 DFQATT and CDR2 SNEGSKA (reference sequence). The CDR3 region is CSARRTSGRNEQFF. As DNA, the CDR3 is TGCAGTGCTAGACGTACTAGCGGGAGGAATGAGCAGTTCTTC.

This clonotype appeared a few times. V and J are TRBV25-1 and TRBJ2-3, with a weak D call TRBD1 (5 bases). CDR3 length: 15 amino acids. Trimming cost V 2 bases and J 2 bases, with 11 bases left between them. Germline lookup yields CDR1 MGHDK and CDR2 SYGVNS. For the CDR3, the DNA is TGTGCCAGCAGTGAACGAGTGGGGCCCACAGATACGCAGTATTTT. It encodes CASSERVGPTDTQYF.

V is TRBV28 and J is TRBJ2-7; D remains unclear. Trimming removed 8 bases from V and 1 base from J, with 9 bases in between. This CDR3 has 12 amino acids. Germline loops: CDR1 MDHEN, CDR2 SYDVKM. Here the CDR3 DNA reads TGTGCCAGCCAAGCGTTATCCTACGAGCAGTACTTC. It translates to CASQALSYEQYF.

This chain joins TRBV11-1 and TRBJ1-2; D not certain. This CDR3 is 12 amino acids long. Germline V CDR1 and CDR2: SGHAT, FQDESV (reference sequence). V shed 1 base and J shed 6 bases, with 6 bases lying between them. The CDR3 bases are TGTGCCAGCAGCTTAGGGGCGGATGGCTACACCTTC. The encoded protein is CASSLGADGYTF.

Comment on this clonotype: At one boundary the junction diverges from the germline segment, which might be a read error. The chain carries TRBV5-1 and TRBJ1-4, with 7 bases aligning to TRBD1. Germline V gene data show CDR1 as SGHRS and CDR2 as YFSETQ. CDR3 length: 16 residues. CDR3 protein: CASSLDRGTAISKLLF. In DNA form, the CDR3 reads TGCGCCAGCAGCTTGGACCGGGGGACAGCCATAAGCAAACTGCTTTTT.

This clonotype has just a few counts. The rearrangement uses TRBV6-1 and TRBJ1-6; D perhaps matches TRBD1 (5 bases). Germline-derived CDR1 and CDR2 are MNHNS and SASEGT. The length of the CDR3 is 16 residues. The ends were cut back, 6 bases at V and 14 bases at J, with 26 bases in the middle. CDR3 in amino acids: CASSIKQDILRLALHF. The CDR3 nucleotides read TGTGCCAGCAGCATTAAACAGGATATACTCCGTTTGGCCCTCCACTTT.

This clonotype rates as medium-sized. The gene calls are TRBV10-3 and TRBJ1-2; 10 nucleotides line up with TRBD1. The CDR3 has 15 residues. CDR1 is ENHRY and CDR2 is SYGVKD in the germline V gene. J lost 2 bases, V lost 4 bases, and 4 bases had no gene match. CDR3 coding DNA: TGTGCCATCAGTGGGCCGGGACAGGGGAACTATGGCTACACCTTC. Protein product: CAISGPGQGNYGYTF.

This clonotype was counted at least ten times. The chain's CDR3 is CASTSGGRSFYGYTF. The DNA for the CDR3 is TGTGCCAGCACATCAGGGGGCCGGAGTTTCTATGGCTACACCTTC. V gene TRBV28 combines with J gene TRBJ1-2; TRBD1 agrees at 8 bases. There are 15 residues in the CDR3. Per germline, CDR1 MDHEN and CDR2 SYDVKM. J was trimmed by 4 bases and V by 7 bases; bases with no gene match: 11.

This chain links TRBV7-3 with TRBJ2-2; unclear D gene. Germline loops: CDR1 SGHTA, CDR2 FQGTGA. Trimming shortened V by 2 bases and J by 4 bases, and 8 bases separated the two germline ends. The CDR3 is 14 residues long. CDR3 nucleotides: TGTGCCAGCAGCTTACTGGGTGGCACCGGGGAGCTGTTTTTT. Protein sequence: CASSLLGGTGELFF.

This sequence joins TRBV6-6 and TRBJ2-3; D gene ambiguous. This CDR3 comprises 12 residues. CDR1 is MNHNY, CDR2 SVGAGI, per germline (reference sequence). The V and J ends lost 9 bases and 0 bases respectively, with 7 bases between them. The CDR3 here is CASTGSTDTQYF. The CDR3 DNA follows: TGTGCCAGTACCGGCAGCACAGATACGCAGTATTTT.

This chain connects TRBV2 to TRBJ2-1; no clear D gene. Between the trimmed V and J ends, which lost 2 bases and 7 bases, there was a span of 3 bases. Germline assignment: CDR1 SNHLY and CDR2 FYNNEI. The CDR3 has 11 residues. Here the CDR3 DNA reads TGTGCCAGCAGTGAAAGGAATGAGCAGTTCTTC. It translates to CASSERNEQFF.

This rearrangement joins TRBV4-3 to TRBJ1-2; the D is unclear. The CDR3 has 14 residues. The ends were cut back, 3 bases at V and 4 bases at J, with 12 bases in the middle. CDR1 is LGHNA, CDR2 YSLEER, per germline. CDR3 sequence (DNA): TGCGCCAGCAGCCACGACAAATGGGGCTATGGCTACACCTTC. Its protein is CASSHDKWGYGYTF.

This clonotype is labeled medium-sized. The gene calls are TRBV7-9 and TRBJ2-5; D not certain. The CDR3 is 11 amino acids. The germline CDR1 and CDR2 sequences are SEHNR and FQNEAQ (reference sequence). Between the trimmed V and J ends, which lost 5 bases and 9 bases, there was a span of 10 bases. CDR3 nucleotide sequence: TGTGCCAGCAGCCACTTTCTCCCCCAGTACTTC. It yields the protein CASSHFLPQYF.

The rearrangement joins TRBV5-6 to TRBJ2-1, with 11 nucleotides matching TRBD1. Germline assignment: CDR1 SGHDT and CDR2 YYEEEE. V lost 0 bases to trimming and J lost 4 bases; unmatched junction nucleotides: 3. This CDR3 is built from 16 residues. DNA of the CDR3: TGTGCCAGCAGCTTGGTGGGACAGGGGGGGTACAATGAGCAGTTCTTC. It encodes CASSLVGQGGYNEQFF. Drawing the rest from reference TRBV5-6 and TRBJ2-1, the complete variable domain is DAGVTQSPTHLIKTRGQQVTLRCSPKSGHDTVSWYQQALGQGPQFIFQYYEEEERQRGNFPDRFSGHQFPNYSSELNVNALLLGDSALYLCASSLVGQGGYNEQFFGPGTRLTVL.

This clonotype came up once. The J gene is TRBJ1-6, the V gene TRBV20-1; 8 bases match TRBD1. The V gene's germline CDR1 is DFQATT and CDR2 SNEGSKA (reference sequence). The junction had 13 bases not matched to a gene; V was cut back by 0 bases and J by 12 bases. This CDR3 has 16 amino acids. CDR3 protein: CSARDPSGQGTRPLHF. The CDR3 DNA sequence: TGCAGTGCTAGAGATCCTTCCGGACAGGGTACCAGACCCCTCCACTTT.

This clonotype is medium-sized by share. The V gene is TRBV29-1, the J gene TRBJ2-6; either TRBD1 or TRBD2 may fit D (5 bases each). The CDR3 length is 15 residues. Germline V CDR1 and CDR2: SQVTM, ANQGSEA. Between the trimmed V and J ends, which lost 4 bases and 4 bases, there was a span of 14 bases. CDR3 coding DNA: TGCAGCGTTGCCGGGGCCTCTAGGGGGGCCAACGTCCTGACTTTC. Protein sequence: CSVAGASRGANVLTF.

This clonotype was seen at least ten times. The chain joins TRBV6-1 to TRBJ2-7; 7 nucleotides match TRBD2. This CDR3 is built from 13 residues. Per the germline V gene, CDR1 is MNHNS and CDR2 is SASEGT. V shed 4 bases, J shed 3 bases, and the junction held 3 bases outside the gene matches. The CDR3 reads CASSAGGGYEQYF. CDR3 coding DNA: TGTGCCAGCAGTGCCGGCGGGGGCTACGAGCAGTACTTC.

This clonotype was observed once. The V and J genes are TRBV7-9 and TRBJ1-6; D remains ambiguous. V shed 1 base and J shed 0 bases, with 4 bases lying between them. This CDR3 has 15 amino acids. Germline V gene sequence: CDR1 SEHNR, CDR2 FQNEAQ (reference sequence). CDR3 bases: TGTGCCAGCAGCTTAGACAGCTCCTATAATTCACCCCTCCACTTT. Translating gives CASSLDSSYNSPLHF.

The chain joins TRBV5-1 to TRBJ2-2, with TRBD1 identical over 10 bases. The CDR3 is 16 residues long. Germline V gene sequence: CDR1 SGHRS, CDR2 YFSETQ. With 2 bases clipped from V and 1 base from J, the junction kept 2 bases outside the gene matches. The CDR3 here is CASSLGQGVNTGELFF. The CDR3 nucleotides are TGCGCCAGCAGCTTAGGACAGGGGGTGAACACCGGGGAGCTGTTTTTT. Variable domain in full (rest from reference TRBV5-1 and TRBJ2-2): KAGVTQTPRYLIKTRGQQVTLSCSPISGHRSVSWYQQTPGQGLQFLFEYFSETQRNKGNFPGRFSGRQFSNSRSEMNVSTLELGDSALYLCASSLGQGVNTGELFFGEGSRLTVL.

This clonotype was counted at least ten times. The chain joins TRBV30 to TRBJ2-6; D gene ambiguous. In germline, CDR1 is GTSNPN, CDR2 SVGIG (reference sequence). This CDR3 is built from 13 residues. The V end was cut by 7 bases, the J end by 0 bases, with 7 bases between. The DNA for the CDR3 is TGTGCCTCTAAGAACTCTGGGGCCAACGTCCTGACTTTC. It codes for CASKNSGANVLTF.